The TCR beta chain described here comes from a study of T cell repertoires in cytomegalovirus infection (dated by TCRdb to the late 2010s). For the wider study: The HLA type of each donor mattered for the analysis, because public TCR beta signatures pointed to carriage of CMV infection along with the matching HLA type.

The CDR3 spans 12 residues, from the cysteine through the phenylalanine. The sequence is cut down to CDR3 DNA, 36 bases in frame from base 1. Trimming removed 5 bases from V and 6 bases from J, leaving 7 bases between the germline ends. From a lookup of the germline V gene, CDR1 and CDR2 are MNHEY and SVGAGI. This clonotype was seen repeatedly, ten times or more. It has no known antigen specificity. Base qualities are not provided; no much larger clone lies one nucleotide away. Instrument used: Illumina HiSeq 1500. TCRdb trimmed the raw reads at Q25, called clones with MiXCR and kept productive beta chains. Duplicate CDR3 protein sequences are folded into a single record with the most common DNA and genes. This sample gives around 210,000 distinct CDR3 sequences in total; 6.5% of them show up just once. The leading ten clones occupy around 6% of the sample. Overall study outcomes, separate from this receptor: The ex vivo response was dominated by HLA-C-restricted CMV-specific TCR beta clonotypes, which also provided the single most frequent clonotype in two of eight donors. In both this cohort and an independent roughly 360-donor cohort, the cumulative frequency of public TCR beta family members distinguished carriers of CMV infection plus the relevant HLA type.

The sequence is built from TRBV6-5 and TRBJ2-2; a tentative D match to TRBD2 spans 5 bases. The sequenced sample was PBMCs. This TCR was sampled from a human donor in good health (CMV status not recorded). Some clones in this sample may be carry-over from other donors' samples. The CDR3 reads CASSQDSGELFF. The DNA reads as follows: TGTGCCAGCAGTCAGGACTCCGGGGAGCTGTTTTTT.